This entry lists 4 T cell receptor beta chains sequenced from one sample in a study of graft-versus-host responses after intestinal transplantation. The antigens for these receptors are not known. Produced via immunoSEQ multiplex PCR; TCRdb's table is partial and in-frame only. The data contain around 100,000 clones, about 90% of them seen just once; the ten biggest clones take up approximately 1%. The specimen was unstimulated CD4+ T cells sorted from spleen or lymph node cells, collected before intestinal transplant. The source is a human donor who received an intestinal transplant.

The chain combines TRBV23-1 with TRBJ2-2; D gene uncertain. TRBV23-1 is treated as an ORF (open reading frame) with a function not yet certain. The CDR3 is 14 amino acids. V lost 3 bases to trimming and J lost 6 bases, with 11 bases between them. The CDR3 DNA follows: TGCGCCAGCAGTCACGTGGGTGGGGCCGGGGAGCTGTTTTTT. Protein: CASSHVGGAGELFF.

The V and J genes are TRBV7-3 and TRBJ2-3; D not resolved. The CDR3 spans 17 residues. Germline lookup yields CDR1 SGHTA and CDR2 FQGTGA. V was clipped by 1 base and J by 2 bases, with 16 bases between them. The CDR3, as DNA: TGTGCCAGCAGCTTAAACCGCGGCGATTACTCCACAGATACGCAGTATTTT. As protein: CASSLNRGDYSTDTQYF.

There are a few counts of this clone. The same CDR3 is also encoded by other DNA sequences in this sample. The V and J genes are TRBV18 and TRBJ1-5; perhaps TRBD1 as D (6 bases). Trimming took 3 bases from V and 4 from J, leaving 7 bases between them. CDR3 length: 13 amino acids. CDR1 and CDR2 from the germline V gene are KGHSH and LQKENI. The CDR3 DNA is TGTGCCAGCTCACCCACAGGGAATCAGCCCCAGCATTTT. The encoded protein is CASSPTGNQPQHF.

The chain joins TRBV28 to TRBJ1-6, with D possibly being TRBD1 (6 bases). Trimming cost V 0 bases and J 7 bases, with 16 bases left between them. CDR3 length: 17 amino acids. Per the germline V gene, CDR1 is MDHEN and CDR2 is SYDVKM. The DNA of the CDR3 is TGTGCCAGCAGTTTATGGGGCACGGGACAAGGGAATTCACCCCTCCACTTT. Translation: CASSLWGTGQGNSPLHF.